This T cell receptor (beta chain) stems from a study of T cell repertoires in cytomegalovirus infection. TCRdb analysed the reads with MiXCR anew, one entry per CDR3 protein. The data contain about 220,000 distinct CDR3 sequences, less than 50% of them singletons. As concerns this clonotype: What it recognizes is unknown.

This clonotype was sampled from a human donor in good health (CMV status not recorded). Some clones in this sample may be carry-over from other donors' samples. The material was CD8+ T cells from cultured PBMCs, obtained from culture after CMV antigen stimulation.

DNA for the CDR3: TGTGCCAGCAGCTTAGCCCCAAAGGTAGCGGGAGGTGGGGCCGGGAACAATGAGCAGTTCTTC. Its protein is CASSLAPKVAGGGAGNNEQFF. This rearrangement joins TRBV11-2 to TRBJ2-1; 10 nucleotides line up with TRBD2. Germline CDR1 and CDR2: SGHAT and FQNNGV. The CDR3 runs 21 residues. The ends lost 1 base at V and 5 bases at J; junction bases unmatched: 20. Looking up the rest from reference TRBV11-2 and TRBJ2-1 gives the full variable domain: EAGVAQSPRYKIIEKRQSVAFWCNPISGHATLYWYQQILGQGPKLLIQFQNNGVVDDSQLPKDRFSAERLKGVDSTLKIQPAKLEDSAVYLCASSLAPKVAGGGAGNNEQFFGPGTRLTVL.